A selection of T cell receptor beta chains follows, all from one sample in a study of CD8 T cells in Susac syndrome. From the immunoSEQ multiplex PCR reads, TCRdb called clonotypes with MiXCR, one entry per CDR3 protein. The table has a few hundred thousand distinct CDR3 sequences, 95% seen once. Sequenced material: CD4+ T cells from PBMCs. The receptors were sampled from a human donor with multiple sclerosis. CDR3s include the opening cysteine and the closing phenylalanine or tryptophan.

len: 15; j_gene: TRBJ2-7; v_gene: TRBV20-1; CDR3aa: CSAFQRSQGVYEQYF
len: 15; j_gene: TRBJ2-3; v_gene: TRBV7-3; CDR3aa: CASSPRTGNTDTQYF
len: 12; j_gene: TRBJ1-1; v_gene: TRBV6-5; CDR3aa: CASSWDRRVAFF
len: 15; j_gene: TRBJ1-1; v_gene: TRBV29-1; CDR3aa: CSVDGLGSWNTEAFF
len: 15; j_gene: TRBJ2-1; v_gene: TRBV5-1; CDR3aa: CASSRLAGGYNEQFF
len: 15; j_gene: TRBJ2-7; v_gene: TRBV4-1; CDR3aa: CASSHPNTGNYEQYF
len: 15; j_gene: TRBJ2-2; v_gene: TRBV9; CDR3aa: CASSVSRASSGELFF
len: 15; j_gene: TRBJ1-5; v_gene: TRBV20-1; CDR3aa: CSALPGPGSNQPQHF
len: 15; j_gene: TRBJ1-2; v_gene: TRBV5-6; CDR3aa: CASSLRSGFVYGYTF
len: 14; j_gene: TRBJ1-1; v_gene: TRBV29-1; CDR3aa: CSVVRQGANTEAFF
len: 15; j_gene: TRBJ1-1; v_gene: TRBV6-5; CDR3aa: CASSYRSDGGTEAFF
len: 15; j_gene: TRBJ2-1; v_gene: TRBV19; CDR3aa: CASTAQVPSYNEQFF
len: 14; j_gene: TRBJ1-1; v_gene: TRBV2; CDR3aa: CASSGGELNTEAFF
len: 15; j_gene: TRBJ2-3; v_gene: TRBV7-3; CDR3aa: CASSFQGAGTDTQYF
len: 14; j_gene: TRBJ2-7; v_gene: TRBV20-1; CDR3aa: CSASRLALNYEQYF
len: 16; j_gene: TRBJ2-6; v_gene: TRBV19; CDR3aa: CASNSRAGSGANVLTF
len: 12; j_gene: TRBJ1-2; v_gene: TRBV29-1; CDR3aa: CSVERGKGGYTF
len: 15; j_gene: TRBJ2-5; v_gene: TRBV7-9; CDR3aa: CASSPRDSPWETQYF
len: 15; j_gene: TRBJ2-5; v_gene: TRBV30; CDR3aa: CAWSVAGGAQETQYF
len: 14; j_gene: TRBJ2-5; v_gene: TRBV27; CDR3aa: CASSKSKYQETQYF
len: 13; j_gene: TRBJ1-2; v_gene: TRBV3-1; CDR3aa: CASSHPDLRGYTF
len: 12; j_gene: TRBJ2-3; v_gene: TRBV27; CDR3aa: CASSQSTGAQYF
len: 15; j_gene: TRBJ2-7; v_gene: TRBV12-3/TRBV12-4; CDR3aa: CASSLLPAGTEEQYF
len: 14; j_gene: TRBJ1-2; v_gene: TRBV7-2; CDR3aa: CASSFETSAGGYTF
len: 13; j_gene: TRBJ1-2; v_gene: TRBV12-5; CDR3aa: CASGRTVSYGYTF
len: 15; j_gene: TRBJ1-2; v_gene: TRBV3-1; CDR3aa: CASSQVPDRGYGYTF